This T cell receptor beta chain was identified in a study of spatial heterogeneity in lung cancer. MiXCR was run by TCRdb on the 5' RACE reads, yielding one entry per CDR3 protein. The sample carries about 5,700 distinct CDR3 sequences, 10% to 15% recorded once. Sample share makes this clonotype medium-sized (0.01 to 0.1%). Its antigen remains unknown. Time point described: sample taken at primary tumor resection. There were some 76 donors, all of them untreated patients with early-stage non-small cell lung cancer. TCRs were sequenced from unsorted whole RNA of tumor, nontumor lung or PBMC. The CDR3 is made up of 16 amino acids. Trimming left V 2 bases short and J 10 bases short, with 18 bases between. From germline, CDR1 is SGHAT and CDR2 FQNNGV. The study, taken as a whole, reports: For expanded intratumoral alpha and beta TCRs, counts tracked tumor mutation counts.

The chain employs TRBV11-2 and TRBJ1-6, with D perhaps TRBD1 (6 bases). The receptor comes from a female donor with early-stage non-small cell lung cancer. The sequencing used lung tumor tissue, collected at surgery. The CDR3 is CASSLTGAGWNSPLHF. CDR3 coding DNA: TGTGCCAGCAGCTTAACGGGGGCAGGGTGGAACTCACCCCTCCACTTT.